The 28 T cell receptor beta chains presented below share a single source sample, sequenced in a study of cytomegalovirus exposure and HLA in healthy donors. PCR used 60 Vbeta primers and 13 Jbeta primers. The repertoire was sequenced with immunoSEQ multiplex PCR; TCRdb's copy has only in-frame clones and lacks some. In the table there are some 88,000 clones, roughly 71% of which are singletons. The sample comprised PBMCs. The receptors stem from a woman aged 18-35 years in good health and CMV-seropositive.

The chain combines TRBV7-3 with TRBJ2-7, with a weak D call TRBD2 (6 bases). There are 13 residues in the CDR3. Germline loops: CDR1 SGHTA, CDR2 FQGTGA. V lost 1 base, J lost 5 bases, and 9 bases lay in between. The chain's CDR3 is CASSLRRDDEQYF. In nucleotides, the CDR3 is TGTGCCAGCAGCTTAAGGCGGGACGACGAGCAGTACTTC.

This clone was picked up one time. The chain carries TRBV5-6 and TRBJ1-2; 8 nucleotides line up with TRBD1. Trimming took 3 bases from V and 6 from J; bases not matched to a gene: 4. Germline lookup yields CDR1 SGHDT and CDR2 YYEEEE. The CDR3 covers 13 residues. DNA for the CDR3: TGTGCCAGCAGCTCGGACAGGGTGAATGGCTACACCTTC. It specifies CASSSDRVNGYTF.

V gene TRBV21-1 combines with J gene TRBJ2-6; the table's D call, TRBD2, has no DNA check behind it. TRBV21-1 is tagged as a pseudogene. The CDR3 has 17 amino acids. The CDR3 reads CASSKEAPFSGANVLTF. The CDR3 region has the DNA TGTGCCAGCAGCAAAGAAGCACCTTTCTCTGGGGCCAACGTCCTGACTTTC.

V is TRBV28 and J is TRBJ1-1; tentatively, D is TRBD1 (6 bases). The CDR3 length is 14 residues. V was trimmed by 7 bases and J by 0 bases, leaving 12 bases between them. Germline assignment: CDR1 MDHEN and CDR2 SYDVKM. CDR3 residues: CASTWGLLNTEAFF. Written as DNA, the CDR3 is TGTGCCAGCACCTGGGGGCTTCTGAACACTGAAGCTTTCTTT.

This chain links TRBV19 with TRBJ2-7; 11 nucleotides align to TRBD1. V trimming: 6 bases; J trimming: 3 bases; junction bases outside the gene matches: 7. Germline V gene sequence: CDR1 LNHDA, CDR2 SQIVND (reference sequence). There are 15 residues in the CDR3. The CDR3 DNA reads TGTGCCAGTAGCCTGGGACAGGGGGAGGTCTACGAGCAGTACTTC. Residues: CASSLGQGEVYEQYF.

This chain connects TRBV5-1 to TRBJ2-3, with D possibly matching TRBD2 (6 bases). The ends were cut back, 5 bases at V and 2 bases at J, with 15 bases in the middle. The CDR3 runs to 15 residues. Germline loops: CDR1 SGHRS, CDR2 YFSETQ. The CDR3, as DNA: TGCGCCAGCAGACCCGGGGGACCCAACACAGATACGCAGTATTTT. Translation gives CASRPGGPNTDTQYF.

V and J are TRBV7-9 and TRBJ1-1, with TRBD1 identical over 10 bases. Germline V gene data show CDR1 as SEHNR and CDR2 as FQNEAQ (reference sequence). V shed 5 bases, J shed 4 bases, and the junction held 7 bases outside the gene matches. The CDR3 has 15 residues. The CDR3 sequence is CASSVGQGGTTEAFF. CDR3 nucleotide sequence: TGTGCCAGCAGCGTTGGACAGGGGGGGACCACTGAAGCTTTCTTT.

This clone was seen a handful of times. The V gene is TRBV5-1, the J gene TRBJ1-1; D unclear. This CDR3 comprises 15 residues. Between the trimmed V and J ends, which lost 3 bases and 0 bases, there was a span of 12 bases. CDR1 SGHRS and CDR2 YFSETQ come from the germline V gene. The CDR3 reads CASSSKSPMNTEAFF. CDR3 bases: TGCGCCAGCAGCTCTAAGTCCCCCATGAACACTGAAGCTTTCTTT.

The chain is built from TRBV15 and TRBJ2-7; a weak D match, TRBD1 (5 bases). The CDR3 totals 13 residues. Germline V CDR1 and CDR2: LNHNV, YYDKDF (reference sequence). V lost 5 bases, J lost 6 bases, and 14 bases lay in between. The CDR3 sequence: CATSETGASEQYF. The CDR3, as DNA: TGTGCCACCAGCGAAACAGGCGCGAGCGAGCAGTACTTC.

The chain employs TRBV29-1 and TRBJ2-7, with D uncertain. CDR1 and CDR2 (germline): SQVTM, ANQGSEA. This CDR3 region has 13 residues. V was cut by 4 bases and J by 0 bases, with 10 bases left in between. The CDR3 sequence is CSVVSPSSYEQYF. CDR3 DNA sequence: TGCAGCGTTGTTTCCCCTAGCTCCTACGAGCAGTACTTC.

In this sample, this clone turned up a few times. The chain uses TRBV19 and TRBJ1-5; tentatively, D is TRBD1 (6 bases). V was shortened by 4 bases and J by 3 bases, with 10 bases between the two germline ends. Germline V gene sequence: CDR1 LNHDA, CDR2 SQIVND (reference sequence). There are 14 residues in the CDR3. The CDR3 region is CASSNRQDNQPQHF. CDR3 nucleotides: TGTGCCAGTAGTAACCGACAGGACAATCAGCCCCAGCATTTT.

This clone was picked up a small number of times. This chain joins TRBV9 and TRBJ2-5; tentatively, D is TRBD2 (5 bases). The CDR3 is 13 residues long. Trimming cost V 3 bases and J 0 bases, with 6 bases left between them. Germline V gene sequence: CDR1 SGDLS, CDR2 YYNGEE. The CDR3 bases are TGTGCCAGCAGCGGAGGGTACCAAGAGACCCAGTACTTC. This translates into CASSGGYQETQYF. The complete variable domain, with remaining parts taken from reference TRBV9 and TRBJ2-5, reads DSGVTQTPKHLITATGQRVTLRCSPRSGDLSVYWYQQSLDQGLQFLIQYYNGEERAKGNILERFSAQQFPDLHSELNLSSLELGDSALYFCASSGGYQETQYFGPGTRLLVL.

The chain uses TRBV28 and TRBJ2-7, with 9 bases that match TRBD2. V gave up 5 bases and J gave up 3 bases; unmatched junction bases: 8. The CDR3 runs to 15 residues. Germline V CDR1 and CDR2: MDHEN, SYDVKM. The CDR3 region has the DNA TGTGCCAGCAGTCCGACCCTAGCGGGACTCTACGAGCAGTACTTC. It yields the protein CASSPTLAGLYEQYF.

The chain combines TRBV7-9 with TRBJ1-2; the match to TRBD1 covers 7 bases. Germline V gene data show CDR1 as SEHNR and CDR2 as FQNEAQ (reference sequence). With 2 bases clipped from V and 4 bases from J, the junction kept 4 bases outside the gene matches. The length of the CDR3 is 14 residues. The CDR3 region is CASSLSTGVYGYTF. Here the CDR3 DNA reads TGTGCCAGCAGCTTATCCACAGGGGTCTATGGCTACACCTTC.

This chain joins TRBV11-2 and TRBJ1-2; maybe TRBD1 (5 bases). V lost 3 bases and J 4 bases, leaving 18 bases between the germline ends. CDR3 length equals 16 residues. Germline CDR1 SGHAT, CDR2 FQNNGV. For the CDR3, the DNA is TGTGCCAGCAGCTTTCCGGCCTCAGGGCCTCGCTATGGCTACACCTTC. Translation gives CASSFPASGPRYGYTF.

CDR3 sequence (DNA): TGCGCCAGCAGCCAAGCAACAGGGGTAGTCTGGACTGAAGCTTTCTTT. As protein: CASSQATGVVWTEAFF. This chain connects TRBV4-3 to TRBJ1-1; TRBD1 agrees at 7 bases. There are 16 residues in the CDR3. V was pared by 1 base and J by 5 bases, with 10 bases of the junction left unmatched. The germline CDR1 and CDR2 sequences are LGHNA and YSLEER.

The chain carries TRBV5-4 and TRBJ1-2; the D is unclear. Germline CDR1 is SGHNT and CDR2 is YYREEE (reference sequence). CDR3 size: 13 residues. V was shortened by 5 bases and J by 8 bases, with 16 bases between the two germline ends. DNA of the CDR3: TGTGCCAGCAGGATGGACGGGGAAGGGGGCTACACCTTC. This sequence encodes CASRMDGEGGYTF.

This chain connects TRBV9 to TRBJ2-1; 12 bases line up with TRBD1. After removal of 0 bases from V and 10 bases from J, the junction contained 5 bases not matched to a gene. This CDR3 spans 15 amino acids. The V gene's germline CDR1 is SGDLS and CDR2 YYNGEE. The CDR3 loop reads CASSVEGTGGREQFF. The DNA of the CDR3 is TGTGCCAGCAGCGTAGAAGGGACAGGGGGCCGGGAGCAGTTCTTC.

This chain connects TRBV25-1 to TRBJ2-1; TRBD2 matches at 9 bases. The CDR3 runs 15 residues. Trimming at V came to 3 bases and at J to 8 bases, leaving 8 bases not matched to a gene. Germline V gene data show CDR1 as MGHDK and CDR2 as SYGVNS. CDR3 coding DNA: TGTGCCAGCAGTGATCTAGCGGGGCCTCGGGATGAGCAGTTCTTC. Its translation: CASSDLAGPRDEQFF.

This rearrangement joins TRBV7-9 to TRBJ2-5; D might be TRBD1 (5 bases). The germline V gene has CDR1 SEHNR and CDR2 FQNEAQ (reference sequence). The CDR3 length is 11 residues. Trimming removed 5 bases from V and 4 bases from J, with 5 bases in between. Written as DNA, the CDR3 is TGTGCCAGCAGCGGGGCAGAGACCCAGTACTTC. It translates to CASSGAETQYF.

The gene calls are TRBV7-2 and TRBJ2-1, with 11 bases aligning to TRBD2. This CDR3 has 20 amino acids. From germline, CDR1 is SGHTA and CDR2 FQGNSA. Trimming took 0 bases from V and 2 from J; bases not matched to a gene: 12. CDR3 nucleotide sequence: TGTGCCAGCAGCTTAGCGTGGGTAGCGGGGGGGCAAAGGGCCTACAATGAGCAGTTCTTC. The encoded protein is CASSLAWVAGGQRAYNEQFF.

In this sample, this clone turned up a few times. V gene TRBV5-4 combines with J gene TRBJ2-2, with D possibly TRBD1 on 6 matching bases. CDR3 length equals 14 residues. V lost 0 bases and J 4 bases, leaving 7 bases between the germline ends. The V gene's germline CDR1 is SGHNT and CDR2 YYREEE (reference sequence). The CDR3 nucleotides are TGTGCCAGCAGCTTGGGACAGGCCACCGGGGAGCTGTTTTTT. This encodes CASSLGQATGELFF.

The chain uses TRBV11-3 and TRBJ2-1, with D uncertain. Germline-derived CDR1 and CDR2 are SGHNT and YENEEA. The CDR3 contains 13 residues. Trimming removed 1 base at V and 6 bases at J, with 7 bases between. As DNA, the CDR3 is TGTGCCAGCAGCTTAGGACCTAGCAATGAGCAGTTCTTC. Protein: CASSLGPSNEQFF.

The chain recombines TRBV7-6 with TRBJ2-3; tentatively, D is TRBD2 (5 bases). Deletions cut 5 bases from V and 1 base from J, with 13 bases between. The CDR3 is made up of 15 amino acids. Per germline, CDR1 SGHVS and CDR2 FNYEAQ. Written as DNA, the CDR3 is TGTGCCAGCAGCCCGGCCTCGCGGGGCACAGATACGCAGTATTTT. Protein: CASSPASRGTDTQYF.

The chain is built from TRBV28 and TRBJ1-2, with a weak D call TRBD1 (6 bases). Per germline, CDR1 MDHEN and CDR2 SYDVKM. This CDR3 has 13 residues. The V gene lost 4 bases and the J gene lost 7 bases, with 13 bases spanning the gap. CDR3 loop: CASSSTGKGGYTF. The CDR3 DNA sequence: TGTGCCAGCAGTTCTACAGGGAAGGGTGGCTACACCTTC.

The V and J genes are TRBV28 and TRBJ2-7; a possible D gene is TRBD1 (5 bases). V gave up 5 bases and J gave up 7 bases, with 18 bases separating them. The V gene's germline CDR1 is MDHEN and CDR2 SYDVKM. The CDR3 spans 14 residues. CDR3 in DNA: TGTGCCAGCAGTACAGGACACCTCCCTAGAGAGCAGTACTTC. Protein product: CASSTGHLPREQYF. Drawing the rest from reference TRBV28 and TRBJ2-7, the complete variable domain is DVKVTQSSRYLVKRTGEKVFLECVQDMDHENMFWYRQDPGLGLRLIYFSYDVKMKEKGDIPEGYSVSREKKERFSLILESASTNQTSMYLCASSTGHLPREQYFGPGTRLTVT.

This clone occurred a few times. J is TRBJ1-6 and V is TRBV19; 9 bases line up with TRBD1. CDR1 LNHDA and CDR2 SQIVND come from the germline V gene (reference sequence). The CDR3 contains 14 residues. J lost 10 bases, V lost 3 bases, and 4 bases had no gene match. The CDR3, as DNA: TGTGCCAGTAGTATTGACAGGGGGGGATCACCCCTCCACTTT. This sequence encodes CASSIDRGGSPLHF.

This chain links TRBV7-2 with TRBJ1-1; D may be TRBD1 (6 bases). The CDR3 is 15 amino acids. CDR1 is SGHTA and CDR2 is FQGNSA in the germline V gene. V lost 5 bases to trimming and J lost 6 bases, with 19 bases between them. Written as DNA, the CDR3 is TGTGCCAGCAGCACCCGGGGCAGGGGAGTTGCTGAAGCTTTCTTT. Translating gives CASSTRGRGVAEAFF.